These 26 T cell receptor beta chains originate from one sample sequenced in a study of shared clonotypes between healthy human individuals. Naive CD8 cells were CD45RO-negative, positively selected for CCR7, excluding terminally differentiated effector memory CD45RA+ cells. Assay: immunoSEQ multiplex PCR; the TCRdb copy retains only in-frame clones and omits some. The data show around 2,000,000 clones, approximately 95% seen once. The source material was naive CD8+ T cells sorted from blood. These receptors originate from a young man in good health.

To note about this clone: Germline and junction disagree at one end, which may indicate a read error. The chain uses TRBV6-1 and TRBJ2-2; the match to TRBD1 covers 7 bases. The CDR3 totals 14 residues. Germline values: CDR1 MNHNS, CDR2 SASEGT. CDR3 bases: TGTGCCATCAGTGGGGGACAGTGGACCGGGGAGCTGTTTTTT. Translating it yields CAISGGQWTGELFF.

This rearrangement joins TRBV4-3 to TRBJ2-7; 8 bases line up with TRBD2. Germline V gene data show CDR1 as LGHNA and CDR2 as YSLEER. Trimming cost V 0 bases and J 6 bases; bases outside gene matches: 10. The CDR3 is 16 residues long. The CDR3 nucleotides read TGCGCCAGCAGCCAAGATAGGGACGGGAGGGCCTCCGAGCAGTACTTC. Encoded protein: CASSQDRDGRASEQYF.

The chain carries TRBV7-2 and TRBJ2-1; possible D gene TRBD2, 6 bases. The CDR3 spans 15 residues. The germline V gene has CDR1 SGHTA and CDR2 FQGNSA. Trimming stripped 0 bases from V and 3 bases from J, with 9 bases between. The CDR3 DNA is TGTGCCAGCAGCTTAGCGGGAGGTTTCTACAATGAGCAGTTCTTC. Protein product: CASSLAGGFYNEQFF.

The chain links TRBV2 to TRBJ2-3, with unresolved D. The germline gives CDR1 SNHLY, CDR2 FYNNEI. Trimming stripped 3 bases from V and 5 bases from J, with 6 bases between. The CDR3 runs 12 residues. The CDR3 is CASSEMGDTQYF. For the CDR3, the DNA is TGTGCCAGCAGTGAGATGGGAGATACGCAGTATTTT.

The V call is TRBV29-1, the J call TRBJ1-2; 8 positions agree with TRBD1. The CDR3 consists of 14 residues. V lost 6 bases and J lost 0; bases outside the gene matches: 6. The germline V gene encodes CDR1 SQVTM and CDR2 ANQGSEA. CDR3 nucleotide sequence: TGCAGCGTCGTGGGGACAGGTACTAACTATGGCTACACCTTC. This codes for CSVVGTGTNYGYTF. Supplemented by reference TRBV29-1 and TRBJ1-2, the full variable domain reads SAVISQKPSRDICQRGTSLTIQCQVDSQVTMMFWYRQQPGQSLTLIATANQGSEATYESGFVIDKFPISRPNLTFSTLTVSNMSPEDSSIYLCSVVGTGTNYGYTFGSGTRLTVV.

This chain connects TRBV6-1 to TRBJ2-7; the D gene is possibly TRBD1 (6 bases). The germline V gene encodes CDR1 MNHNS and CDR2 SASEGT. Trimming stripped 6 bases from V and 5 bases from J, with 17 bases between. There are 14 residues in the CDR3. Here the CDR3 reads CASRLEQGKDEQYF. CDR3 coding DNA: TGTGCCAGCAGGCTGGAACAGGGAAAAGACGAGCAGTACTTC.

The chain uses TRBV6-5 and TRBJ2-5, with D possibly being TRBD2 (6 bases). The CDR3 loop spans 12 amino acids. Germline V lookup: CDR1 MNHEY, CDR2 SVGAGI. With 8 bases removed from V and 9 bases from J, the gap between germline ends came to 16 bases. CDR3 bases: TGTGCCAGCGGAGGTGGGGGGACGGCCCAGTACTTC. It encodes CASGGGGTAQYF.

The rearrangement joins TRBV16 to TRBJ2-2; perhaps TRBD2 as D (6 bases). The CDR3 runs to 14 residues. Germline CDR1 and CDR2: KGHSY and FQNENV. V was pared by 0 bases and J by 4 bases, with 6 bases between. The CDR3 spells CASSQSGGTGELFF. The DNA of the CDR3 is TGTGCCAGCAGCCAATCGGGAGGCACCGGGGAGCTGTTTTTT.

This chain joins TRBV4-3 and TRBJ2-1; the D call may be TRBD1 or TRBD2 (6 bases each). CDR1 and CDR2 from the germline V gene are LGHNA and YSLEER. Trimming stripped 2 bases from V and 6 bases from J, with 14 bases between. The CDR3 runs to 15 residues. In DNA, the CDR3 is TGCGCCAGCAGCCAATGGGACGGGGGCGTCAATGAGCAGTTCTTC. Amino acid sequence: CASSQWDGGVNEQFF.

This clone was seen only once. The genes are TRBV19 and TRBJ2-7, with 12 bases identical to TRBD1. The CDR3 spans 15 residues. Trimming removed 6 bases from V and 4 bases from J; junction bases left unmatched: 7. The germline V gene has CDR1 LNHDA and CDR2 SQIVND (reference sequence). Written as DNA, the CDR3 is TGTGCCAGTAGAGACACGGGACAGGGGGCATACGAGCAGTACTTC. Translation gives CASRDTGQGAYEQYF.

The V gene is TRBV19, the J gene TRBJ2-3; 9 bases are a match to TRBD1. Germline V CDR1 and CDR2: LNHDA, SQIVND (reference sequence). The V and J ends lost 6 bases and 3 bases, in that order; junction bases with no gene match: 7. The CDR3 contains 15 residues. The CDR3 here is CASRSGTGRTDTQYF. CDR3 bases: TGTGCCAGTAGATCCGGGACAGGGAGAACAGATACGCAGTATTTT.

The chain has TRBV5-6 and TRBJ2-1; D remains unclear. V lost 2 bases to trimming and J lost 9 bases, with 15 bases between them. The CDR3 is 14 residues long. CDR1 is SGHDT, CDR2 YYEEEE, per germline. The DNA of the CDR3 is TGTGCCAGCAGCTTTAGTGACGGATACGTTGAGCAGTTCTTC. It codes for CASSFSDGYVEQFF.

The DNA for the CDR3 is TGTGCCAGCAGTTTATCCGAGGAAAACTCTGGAAACACCATATATTTT. Protein product: CASSLSEENSGNTIYF. The chain couples TRBV27 to TRBJ1-3; D uncertain. Germline V gives CDR1 MNHEY, CDR2 SMNVEV (reference sequence). V lost 0 bases and J 0 bases, leaving 9 bases between the germline ends. The length of the CDR3 is 16 residues.

The V and J genes are TRBV30 and TRBJ2-7, with 10 bases matching TRBD1. Germline assignment: CDR1 GTSNPN and CDR2 SVGIG (reference sequence). The CDR3 has 15 amino acids. Trimming cost V 3 bases and J 5 bases; bases outside gene matches: 10. This CDR3 reads CAWSEWDRGIHEQYF. Written as DNA, the CDR3 is TGTGCCTGGAGCGAATGGGACAGGGGCATCCACGAGCAGTACTTC. The full variable domain, completed using reference TRBV30 and TRBJ2-7, is SQTIHQWPATLVQPVGSPLSLECTVEGTSNPNLYWYRQAAGRGLQLLFYSVGIGQISSEVPQNLSASRPQDRQFILSSKKLLLSDSGFYLCAWSEWDRGIHEQYFGPGTRLTVT.

The chain joins TRBV5-8 to TRBJ2-5; D gene ambiguous. V lost 7 bases to trimming and J lost 5 bases, with 3 bases between them. This CDR3 spans 9 amino acids. In germline, CDR1 is SGHTS, CDR2 YDEGEE. The CDR3 region has the DNA TGTGCCAGCTCCGAGACCCAGTACTTC. The encoded protein is CASSETQYF.

The chain combines TRBV18 with TRBJ2-7; 8 bases are a match to TRBD2. The CDR3 loop spans 12 amino acids. Trimming at V came to 5 bases and at J to 5 bases, leaving 2 bases not matched to a gene. Germline V CDR1 and CDR2: KGHSH, LQKENI. CDR3 sequence (DNA): TGTGCCAGCTCATTTAGCGGGGACGAGCAGTACTTC. Translated, it gives CASSFSGDEQYF.

The CDR3 coding sequence is TGTGCCACCAGCAGACAAAGAAGCGGGAGGAACAATGAGCAGTTCTTC. This translates into CATSRQRSGRNNEQFF. The chain links TRBV15 to TRBJ2-1, with 9 bases lining up with TRBD2. After removal of 2 bases from V and 5 bases from J, the junction contained 7 bases not matched to a gene. The length of the CDR3 is 16 residues. Germline assignment: CDR1 LNHNV and CDR2 YYDKDF (reference sequence).

J is TRBJ2-7 and V is TRBV11-2; possible D gene TRBD1, 6 bases. The germline CDR1 and CDR2 sequences are SGHAT and FQNNGV. Trimming took off 2 bases at V and 4 bases at J, with 15 bases between the two ends. The CDR3 is 15 amino acids. The CDR3 sequence is CASSLLGAQGYEQYF. The CDR3 bases are TGTGCCAGCAGCTTACTGGGGGCGCAGGGATACGAGCAGTACTTC. The full variable domain, with the rest looked up from reference TRBV11-2 and TRBJ2-7, is EAGVAQSPRYKIIEKRQSVAFWCNPISGHATLYWYQQILGQGPKLLIQFQNNGVVDDSQLPKDRFSAERLKGVDSTLKIQPAKLEDSAVYLCASSLLGAQGYEQYFGPGTRLTVT.

A note on this clone: One end of the junction does not line up with germline, which may come from a read error. J is TRBJ2-1 and V is TRBV4-3; no clear D gene. CDR3 size: 15 residues. Germline loops: CDR1 LGHNA, CDR2 YSLEER. The chain's CDR3 is CASSQDYSVYSEQFF. The CDR3 bases are TGCGCCAGCAGCCAAGATTACAGCGTTTACAGTGAGCAGTTCTTC.

The CDR3 nucleotides are TGTGCCAGCAGCTGGGGTGGGAGGGGTTCCCAAGAGACCCAGTACTTC. The encoded protein is CASSWGGRGSQETQYF. The genes are TRBV5-4 and TRBJ2-5; 7 bases map to TRBD2. The CDR3 length is 16 residues. Per the germline V gene, CDR1 is SGHNT and CDR2 is YYREEE (reference sequence). Trimming cost V 3 bases and J 1 base; bases outside gene matches: 9.

For the CDR3, the DNA is TGTGCCAGCATATTACAGGGGGCCGACCACGAGCAGTACTTC. It translates to CASILQGADHEQYF. V is TRBV6-1 and J is TRBJ2-7; 9 positions match TRBD1. J lost 5 bases, V lost 7 bases, and 9 bases had no gene match. The CDR3 runs 14 residues. CDR1 and CDR2 from the germline V gene are MNHNS and SASEGT.

The chain has TRBV7-2 and TRBJ2-1; D tentatively reads TRBD1 or TRBD2 (5 bases each). The CDR3 contains 13 residues. The V end was cut by 5 bases, the J end by 10 bases, with 15 bases between. Looked up from germline, CDR1 is SGHTA and CDR2 is FQGNSA. In DNA form, the CDR3 reads TGTGCCAGCAGCCCATTCGGGGCTGGGGAGCAGTTCTTC. Residues: CASSPFGAGEQFF.

The chain links TRBV2 to TRBJ2-7; no clear D. Germline lookup yields CDR1 SNHLY and CDR2 FYNNEI. Trimming stripped 3 bases from V and 3 bases from J, with 12 bases between. The CDR3 contains 14 residues. This CDR3 is CASSDNGSDYEQYF. The CDR3 DNA reads TGTGCCAGCAGTGATAATGGGTCCGACTACGAGCAGTACTTC.

The chain combines TRBV5-4 with TRBJ2-7, with a weak D call TRBD2 (5 bases). The CDR3 is 15 amino acids. Trimming pared 4 bases from V and 3 bases from J, leaving 17 bases between. Germline assignment: CDR1 SGHNT and CDR2 YYREEE (reference sequence). CDR3 sequence reads: CASSPGLASNYEQYF. The CDR3 region has the DNA TGTGCCAGCAGCCCCGGGCTAGCCTCAAACTACGAGCAGTACTTC.

The CDR3 protein is CASSEKQGLLDHTQYF. The CDR3 bases are TGTGCCAGCAGTGAGAAACAGGGGCTCCTGGACCATACGCAGTATTTT. This chain uses TRBV6-1 with TRBJ2-3, with 7 bases matching TRBD1. Germline CDR1 and CDR2: MNHNS and SASEGT. The CDR3 sequence is 16 residues long. V lost 3 bases to trimming and J lost 7 bases; unmatched junction nucleotides: 13.

This clone was counted between two and nine times. The chain combines TRBV13 with TRBJ2-7; no firm D call. V was shortened by 2 bases and J by 3 bases, with 2 bases between the two germline ends. The CDR3 length is 11 residues. Germline loops: CDR1 PRHDT, CDR2 FYEKMQ (reference sequence). CDR3 residues: CASSLNYEQYF. In DNA form, the CDR3 reads TGTGCCAGCAGCTTAAACTACGAGCAGTACTTC.